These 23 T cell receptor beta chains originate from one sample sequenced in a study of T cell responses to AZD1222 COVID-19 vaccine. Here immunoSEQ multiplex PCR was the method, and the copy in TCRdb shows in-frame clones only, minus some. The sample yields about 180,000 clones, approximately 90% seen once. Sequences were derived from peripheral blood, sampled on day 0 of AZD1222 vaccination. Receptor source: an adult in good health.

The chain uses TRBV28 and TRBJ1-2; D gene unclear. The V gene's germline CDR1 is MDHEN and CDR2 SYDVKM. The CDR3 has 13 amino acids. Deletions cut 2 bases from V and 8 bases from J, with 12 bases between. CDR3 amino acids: CASSLISVGGYTF. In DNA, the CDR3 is TGTGCCAGCAGTTTAATTAGCGTTGGCGGCTACACCTTC.

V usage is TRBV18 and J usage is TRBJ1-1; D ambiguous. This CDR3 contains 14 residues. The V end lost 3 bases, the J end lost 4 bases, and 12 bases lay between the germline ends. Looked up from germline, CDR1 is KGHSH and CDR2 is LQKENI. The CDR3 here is CASSPPFFGTEAFF. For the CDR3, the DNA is TGTGCCAGCTCACCCCCCTTTTTCGGCACTGAAGCTTTCTTT.

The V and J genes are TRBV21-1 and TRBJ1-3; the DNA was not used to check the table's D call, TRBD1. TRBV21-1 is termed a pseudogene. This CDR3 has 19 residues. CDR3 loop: CASSKALDRDRNSGNTIYF. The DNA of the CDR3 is TGTGCCAGCAGCAAAGCGCTAGACCGGGACAGGAACTCTGGAAACACCATATATTTT.

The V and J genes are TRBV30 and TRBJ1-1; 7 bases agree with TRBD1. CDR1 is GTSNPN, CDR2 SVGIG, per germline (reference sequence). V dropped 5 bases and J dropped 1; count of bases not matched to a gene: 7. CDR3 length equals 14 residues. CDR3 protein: CAWWVRGRNTEAFF. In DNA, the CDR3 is TGTGCCTGGTGGGTCAGGGGGAGGAACACTGAAGCTTTCTTT. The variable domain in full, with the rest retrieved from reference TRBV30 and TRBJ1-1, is SQTIHQWPATLVQPVGSPLSLECTVEGTSNPNLYWYRQAAGRGLQLLFYSVGIGQISSEVPQNLSASRPQDRQFILSSKKLLLSDSGFYLCAWWVRGRNTEAFFGQGTRLTVV.

This CDR3 reads CATMRQGDYEQYF. CDR3 bases: TGTGCCACCATGAGACAGGGCGACTACGAGCAGTACTTC. The J gene is TRBJ2-7, the V gene TRBV28, with 7 bases matching TRBD1. This CDR3 comprises 13 residues. CDR1 is MDHEN, CDR2 SYDVKM, per germline. Germline trimming cut 10 bases from V and 3 bases from J; bases unmatched to any gene: 9.

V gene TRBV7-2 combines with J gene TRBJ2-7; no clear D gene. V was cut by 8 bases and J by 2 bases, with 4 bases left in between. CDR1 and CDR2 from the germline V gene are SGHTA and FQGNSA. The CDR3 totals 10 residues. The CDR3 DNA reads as TGTGCCAGCGGCCCCTACGAGCAGTACTTC. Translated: CASGPYEQYF.

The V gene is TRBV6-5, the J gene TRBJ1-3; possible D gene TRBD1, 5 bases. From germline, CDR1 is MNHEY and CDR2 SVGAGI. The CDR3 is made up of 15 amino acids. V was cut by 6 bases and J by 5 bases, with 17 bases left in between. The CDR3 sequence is CASRQGPGRRNTIYF. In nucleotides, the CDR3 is TGTGCCAGCAGGCAGGGCCCCGGCCGGCGAAACACCATATATTTT.

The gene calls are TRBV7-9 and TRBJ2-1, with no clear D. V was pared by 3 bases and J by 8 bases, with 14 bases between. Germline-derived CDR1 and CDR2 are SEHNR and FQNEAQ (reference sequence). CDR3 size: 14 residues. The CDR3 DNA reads TGTGCCAGCAGCTTGGACCCCCCCGGCGATGAGCAGTTCTTC. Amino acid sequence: CASSLDPPGDEQFF.

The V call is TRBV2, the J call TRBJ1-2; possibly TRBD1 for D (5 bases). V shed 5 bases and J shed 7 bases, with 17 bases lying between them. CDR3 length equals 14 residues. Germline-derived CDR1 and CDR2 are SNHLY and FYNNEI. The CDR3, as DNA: TGTGCCAGCAGTTCCCTCCTAGGGGTAGGTGGCTACACCTTC. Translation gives CASSSLLGVGGYTF. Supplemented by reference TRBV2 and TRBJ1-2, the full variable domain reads EPEVTQTPSHQVTQMGQEVILRCVPISNHLYFYWYRQILGQKVEFLVSFYNNEISEKSEIFDDQFSVERPDGSNFTLKIRSTKLEDSAMYFCASSSLLGVGGYTFGSGTRLTVV.

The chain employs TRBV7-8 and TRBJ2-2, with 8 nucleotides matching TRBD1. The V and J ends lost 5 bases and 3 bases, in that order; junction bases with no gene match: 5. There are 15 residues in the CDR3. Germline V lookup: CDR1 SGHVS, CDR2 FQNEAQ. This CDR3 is CASSPTGADTGELFF. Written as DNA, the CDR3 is TGTGCCAGCAGCCCGACAGGGGCCGACACCGGGGAGCTGTTTTTT.

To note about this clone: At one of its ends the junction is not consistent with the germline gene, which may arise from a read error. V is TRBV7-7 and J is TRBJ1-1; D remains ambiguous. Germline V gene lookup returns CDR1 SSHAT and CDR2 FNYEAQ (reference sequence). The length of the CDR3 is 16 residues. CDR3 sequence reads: CASSLNDPDPDTEAFF. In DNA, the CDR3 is TGTGCTAGCAGCTTAAACGACCCCGATCCCGACACTGAAGCTTTCTTT.

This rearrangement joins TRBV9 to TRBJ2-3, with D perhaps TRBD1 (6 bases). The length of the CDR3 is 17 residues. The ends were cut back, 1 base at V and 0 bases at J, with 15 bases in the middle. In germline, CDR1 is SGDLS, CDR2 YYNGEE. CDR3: CASSVMSGATSTDTQYF. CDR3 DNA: TGTGCCAGCAGCGTAATGTCAGGGGCCACTAGCACAGATACGCAGTATTTT.

CDR3 protein: CASSLTGLSGELFF. CDR3 bases: TGCGCCAGCAGCTTGACGGGCCTGAGCGGGGAGCTGTTTTTT. The chain combines TRBV5-1 with TRBJ2-2; unclear D gene. V gave up 1 base and J gave up 7 bases, with 11 bases separating them. The germline V gene encodes CDR1 SGHRS and CDR2 YFSETQ. This CDR3 is built from 14 residues.

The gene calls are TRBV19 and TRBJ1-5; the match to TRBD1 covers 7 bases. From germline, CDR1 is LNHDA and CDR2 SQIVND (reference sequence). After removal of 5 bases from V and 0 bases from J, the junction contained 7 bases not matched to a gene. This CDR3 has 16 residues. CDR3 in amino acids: CASSPPGQFSNQPQHF. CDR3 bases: TGTGCCAGTAGTCCCCCGGGACAGTTTAGCAATCAGCCCCAGCATTTT.

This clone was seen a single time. This CDR3 reads CASSPSPGQGVSEQYF. The DNA of the CDR3 is TGTGCCAGCAGCCCCTCCCCGGGACAGGGGGTATCCGAGCAGTACTTC. This rearrangement joins TRBV7-6 to TRBJ2-7, with TRBD1 matching over 11 bases. The V gene end was trimmed by 5 bases and the J gene end by 6 bases; junction bases not matched to a gene: 12. The germline V gene has CDR1 SGHVS and CDR2 FNYEAQ. The CDR3 loop spans 16 amino acids.

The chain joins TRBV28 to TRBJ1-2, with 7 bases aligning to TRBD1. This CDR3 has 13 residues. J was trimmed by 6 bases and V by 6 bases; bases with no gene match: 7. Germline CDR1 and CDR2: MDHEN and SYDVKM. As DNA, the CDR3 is TGTGCCAGCAGGAACTTAGGGGGCGATGGCTACACCTTC. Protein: CASRNLGGDGYTF.

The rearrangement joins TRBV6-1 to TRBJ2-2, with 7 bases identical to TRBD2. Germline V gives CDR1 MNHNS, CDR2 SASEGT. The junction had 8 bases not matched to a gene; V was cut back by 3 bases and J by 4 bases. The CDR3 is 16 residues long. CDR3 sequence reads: CASSDRQGGITGELFF. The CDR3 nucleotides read TGTGCCAGCAGTGACCGTCAGGGAGGGATCACCGGGGAGCTGTTTTTT.

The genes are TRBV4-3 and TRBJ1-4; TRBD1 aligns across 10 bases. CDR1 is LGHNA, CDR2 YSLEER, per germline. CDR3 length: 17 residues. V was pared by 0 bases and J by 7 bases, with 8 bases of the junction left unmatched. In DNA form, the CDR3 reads TGCGCCAGCAGCCAAGAAGGGGTGACAGGGGGCCGTGAAAAACTGTTTTTT. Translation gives CASSQEGVTGGREKLFF.

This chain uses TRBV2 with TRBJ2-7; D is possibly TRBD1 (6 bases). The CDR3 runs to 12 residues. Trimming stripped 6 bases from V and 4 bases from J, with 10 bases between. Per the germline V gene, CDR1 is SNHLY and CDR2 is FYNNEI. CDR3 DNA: TGTGCCAGCAGACAGGGTAATTACGAGCAGTACTTC. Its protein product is CASRQGNYEQYF.

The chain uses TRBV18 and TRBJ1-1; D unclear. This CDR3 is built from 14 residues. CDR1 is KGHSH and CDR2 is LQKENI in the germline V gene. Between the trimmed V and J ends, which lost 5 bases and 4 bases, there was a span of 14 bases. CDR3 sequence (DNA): TGTGCCAGCTCAAGGACCGAGGGAAGCACTGAAGCTTTCTTT. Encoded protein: CASSRTEGSTEAFF.

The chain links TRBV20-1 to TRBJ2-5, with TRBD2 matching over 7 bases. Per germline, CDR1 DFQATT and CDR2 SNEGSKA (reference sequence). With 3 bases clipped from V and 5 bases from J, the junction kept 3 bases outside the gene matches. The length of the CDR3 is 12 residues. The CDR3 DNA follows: TGCAGTGCTAGTAGCGGGCGGGAGACCCAGTACTTC. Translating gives CSASSGRETQYF.

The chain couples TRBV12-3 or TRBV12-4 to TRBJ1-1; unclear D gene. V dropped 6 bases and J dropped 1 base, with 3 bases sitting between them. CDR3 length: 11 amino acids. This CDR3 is CASSSNTEAFF. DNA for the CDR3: TGTGCCAGCAGCTCGAACACTGAAGCTTTCTTT.

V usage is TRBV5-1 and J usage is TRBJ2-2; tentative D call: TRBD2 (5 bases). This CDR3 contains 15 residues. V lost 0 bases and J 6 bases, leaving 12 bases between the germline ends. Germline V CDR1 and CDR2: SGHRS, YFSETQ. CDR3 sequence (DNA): TGCGCCAGCAGCTTGGGAGGGATAGATTCCGGGGAGCTGTTTTTT. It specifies CASSLGGIDSGELFF.